The 14 T cell receptor beta chains below were found in one sample sequenced in a study of T cell responses to AZD1222 COVID-19 vaccine. Here immunoSEQ multiplex PCR was the method, and the copy in TCRdb shows in-frame clones only, minus some. The sample carries about 140,000 clones, more than 85% recorded once. Sequences were derived from peripheral blood, sampled on day 0 of AZD1222 vaccination. The receptor source for this set is an adult in good health.

V and J are TRBV30 and TRBJ1-4, with 8 nucleotides matching TRBD1. This CDR3 has 16 residues. Germline assignment: CDR1 GTSNPN and CDR2 SVGIG (reference sequence). V shed 4 bases and J 2 bases; nucleotides not matched to a gene: 9. The CDR3 sequence is CAWTRTGRTTNEKLFF. Written as DNA, the CDR3 is TGTGCCTGGACTAGGACAGGGCGGACTACTAATGAAAAACTGTTTTTT.

The chain uses TRBV30 and TRBJ1-1, with 8 nucleotides matching TRBD1. Germline V gene sequence: CDR1 GTSNPN, CDR2 SVGIG (reference sequence). The CDR3 has 13 residues. Trimming removed 5 bases from V and 5 bases from J; junction bases left unmatched: 7. CDR3 region: CAWLNRGRTEAFF. CDR3 nucleotide sequence: TGTGCCTGGTTAAACAGGGGGAGGACTGAAGCTTTCTTT.

The genes are TRBV5-1 and TRBJ1-1; D uncertain. Trimming removed 3 bases at V and 1 base at J, with 13 bases between. The CDR3 covers 15 residues. Germline loops: CDR1 SGHRS, CDR2 YFSETQ. CDR3 DNA: TGCGCCAGCAGCTCCCTTCAAGCCGGGAACACTGAAGCTTTCTTT. It translates to CASSSLQAGNTEAFF.

The chain recombines TRBV6-5 with TRBJ1-3; possible D gene TRBD1, 5 bases. The CDR3 covers 15 residues. Germline V gene sequence: CDR1 MNHEY, CDR2 SVGAGI. Trimming cost V 2 bases and J 4 bases, with 12 bases left between them. CDR3 sequence: CASSYETAQGNTIYF. The CDR3 DNA sequence: TGTGCCAGCAGTTACGAGACAGCTCAAGGAAACACCATATATTTT.

The rearrangement links TRBV6-5 to TRBJ1-4; possible D gene TRBD1, 6 bases. The CDR3 consists of 15 residues. The germline V and J ends were trimmed by 0 bases and 7 bases, with 12 bases remaining between them. Per germline, CDR1 MNHEY and CDR2 SVGAGI. The CDR3 sequence is CASSYSWGLGEKLFF. The CDR3 nucleotides read TGTGCCAGCAGTTACTCGTGGGGGCTGGGTGAAAAACTGTTTTTT.

This clone occurred a few times. The gene calls are TRBV6-5 and TRBJ2-7, with D possibly TRBD1 on 6 matching bases. Trimming cost V 6 bases and J 7 bases, with 22 bases left between them. Germline CDR1 and CDR2: MNHEY and SVGAGI. This CDR3 is 15 amino acids long. CDR3 protein: CASSGPTGLRGEQYF. CDR3 nucleotides: TGTGCCAGCAGCGGGCCGACGGGGCTTAGGGGGGAGCAGTACTTC.

The V gene is TRBV25-1, the J gene TRBJ1-5; no clear D gene. CDR1 is MGHDK and CDR2 is SYGVNS in the germline V gene. This CDR3 region has 12 residues. V lost 5 bases, J lost 4 bases, and 6 bases lay in between. The CDR3 is CASSFANQPQHF. The CDR3, as DNA: TGTGCCAGCAGTTTCGCAAATCAGCCCCAGCATTTT.

The chain couples TRBV10-3 to TRBJ1-4; D is unresolved. Germline V gene data show CDR1 as ENHRY and CDR2 as SYGVKD. The CDR3 is made up of 12 amino acids. The V gene lost 8 bases and the J gene lost 8 bases, with 12 bases spanning the gap. CDR3 sequence (DNA): TGTGCCATCGCGAGGGAACGGGAAAAACTGTTTTTT. Its protein is CAIAREREKLFF.

This rearrangement joins TRBV5-6 to TRBJ1-4; D is perhaps TRBD1 (5 bases). Germline V lookup: CDR1 SGHDT, CDR2 YYEEEE. With 2 bases removed from V and 7 bases from J, the gap between germline ends came to 12 bases. The CDR3 length is 14 residues. CDR3 residues: CASSLGVSSEKLFF. DNA for the CDR3: TGTGCCAGCAGCTTAGGGGTTAGTAGTGAAAAACTGTTTTTT.

This clone was seen a single time. This rearrangement joins TRBV7-9 to TRBJ1-2; D not certain. Trimming took 2 bases from V and 3 from J, leaving 10 bases between them. Germline values: CDR1 SEHNR, CDR2 FQNEAQ (reference sequence). The CDR3 consists of 14 residues. The CDR3 protein is CASSLLGNDYGYTF. The CDR3 DNA reads as TGTGCCAGCAGCTTATTGGGGAACGACTATGGCTACACCTTC.

The chain has TRBV2 and TRBJ1-1; no clear D. This CDR3 comprises 13 residues. V lost 3 bases and J 1 base, leaving 6 bases between the germline ends. CDR1 SNHLY and CDR2 FYNNEI come from the germline V gene. The DNA of the CDR3 is TGTGCCAGCAGTGAGATTAGGAACACTGAAGCTTTCTTT. Protein product: CASSEIRNTEAFF.

The rearrangement joins TRBV29-1 to TRBJ1-2; 10 bases fit TRBD1. The V gene's germline CDR1 is SQVTM and CDR2 ANQGSEA. V lost 6 bases and J lost 6; bases outside the gene matches: 4. The CDR3 spans 12 residues. The DNA of the CDR3 is TGCAGCGTATGGGGACAGGGGAATGGCTACACCTTC. Translated, it gives CSVWGQGNGYTF. The variable domain in full, completed from reference TRBV29-1 and TRBJ1-2, reads SAVISQKPSRDICQRGTSLTIQCQVDSQVTMMFWYRQQPGQSLTLIATANQGSEATYESGFVIDKFPISRPNLTFSTLTVSNMSPEDSSIYLCSVWGQGNGYTFGSGTRLTVV.

This clone has only one observation. The rearrangement joins TRBV4-1 to TRBJ1-2, with 12 bases aligning to TRBD1. Germline V gene data show CDR1 as MGHRA and CDR2 as YSYEKL. V shed 2 bases, J shed 7 bases, and the junction held 17 bases outside the gene matches. The CDR3 has 19 amino acids. CDR3 loop: CASSQLFGTGGAGVSGYTF. CDR3 coding DNA: TGCGCCAGCAGCCAATTATTCGGGACAGGGGGCGCCGGGGTGAGTGGCTACACCTTC.

The rearrangement links TRBV5-1 to TRBJ2-3; weak D call: TRBD2 (5 bases). The CDR3 is 12 amino acids. Germline V gene sequence: CDR1 SGHRS, CDR2 YFSETQ. Trimming took 5 bases from V and 2 from J, leaving 6 bases between them. In nucleotides, the CDR3 is TGCGCCAGCAGGACTAACACAGATACGCAGTATTTT. Translation gives CASRTNTDTQYF.